This TCR beta chain was captured in a study of blood T cell repertoires in COVID-19. Overall study: PBMCs, B-cell-depleted T cells, or T cells were the source of the cDNA or gDNA that made up the material.

Trimming took off 1 base at V and 5 bases at J, with 11 bases between the two ends. The germline V gene encodes CDR1 SSHAT and CDR2 FNYEAQ (reference sequence). The CDR3 covers 14 residues. Produced via immunoSEQ multiplex PCR; TCRdb's table is partial and in-frame only. The sample consists of 110,000 or so clones, approximately 80% of them appearing once. This receptor was taken from an elderly woman with acute or convalescent COVID-19. The sequenced sample consisted of peripheral blood. The genes are TRBV7-7 and TRBJ2-5; D is perhaps TRBD2 (5 bases). CDR3 nucleotides: TGTGCCAGCAGCTTAGACCGTCAGCGGGAGACCCAGTACTTC. The encoded protein is CASSLDRQRETQYF.